This T cell receptor beta chain came from a study of CD4+ T cells in melanoma. Sequencing used immunoSEQ multiplex PCR; TCRdb keeps in-frame clones, though not all of them. Among approximately 15,000 clones listed, more than 55% were seen once. Study outcomes and limitations: CD8+ T cell, macrophage and B cell function reportedly correlated with neoantigen-specific CD4+ T cells. Diverse differentiation states were reported for melanoma neoantigen-specific CD4+ T cells.

This clone was seen only a few times. Its target is unknown. Germline lookup yields CDR1 MNHNS and CDR2 SASEGT. This CDR3 contains 12 residues. V was shortened by 3 bases and J by 9 bases, with 11 bases between the two germline ends. The clonotype originates from a human donor with melanoma. The sequenced sample consisted of cells from a culture (not recorded whether cultured in vitro). This chain links TRBV6-1 with TRBJ1-1; no firm D call. As DNA, the CDR3 is TGTGCCAGCAGTGACTGGCAGGCCCAAGCTTTCTTT. This sequence encodes CASSDWQAQAFF.